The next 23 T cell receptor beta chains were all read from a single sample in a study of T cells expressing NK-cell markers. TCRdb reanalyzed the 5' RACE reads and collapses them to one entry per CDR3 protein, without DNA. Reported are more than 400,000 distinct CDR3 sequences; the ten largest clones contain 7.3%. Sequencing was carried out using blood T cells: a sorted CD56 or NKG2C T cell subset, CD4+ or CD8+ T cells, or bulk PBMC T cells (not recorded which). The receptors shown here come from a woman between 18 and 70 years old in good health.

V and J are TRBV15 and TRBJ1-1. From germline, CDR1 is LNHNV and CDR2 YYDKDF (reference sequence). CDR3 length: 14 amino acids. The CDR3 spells CATSSVRSSFEAFF.

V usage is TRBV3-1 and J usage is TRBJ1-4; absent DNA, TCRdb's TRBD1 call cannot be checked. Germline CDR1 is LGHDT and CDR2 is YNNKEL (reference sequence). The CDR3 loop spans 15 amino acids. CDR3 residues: CASSPQRGFGEKLFF.

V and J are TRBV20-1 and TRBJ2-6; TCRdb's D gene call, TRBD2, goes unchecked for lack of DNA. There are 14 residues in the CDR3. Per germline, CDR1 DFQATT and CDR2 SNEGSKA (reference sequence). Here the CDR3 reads CSAGTSGAANVLTF.

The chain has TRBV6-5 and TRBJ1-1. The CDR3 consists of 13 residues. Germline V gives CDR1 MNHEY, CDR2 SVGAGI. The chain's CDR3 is CASSYGENTEAFF.

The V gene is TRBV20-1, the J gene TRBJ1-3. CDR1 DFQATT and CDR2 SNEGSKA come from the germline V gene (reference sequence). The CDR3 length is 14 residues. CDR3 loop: CSAREDKAGNTIYF.

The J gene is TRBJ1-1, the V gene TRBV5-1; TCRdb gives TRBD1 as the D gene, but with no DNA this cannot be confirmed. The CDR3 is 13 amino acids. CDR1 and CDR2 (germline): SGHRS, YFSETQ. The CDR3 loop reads CASSSTGEGEAFF.

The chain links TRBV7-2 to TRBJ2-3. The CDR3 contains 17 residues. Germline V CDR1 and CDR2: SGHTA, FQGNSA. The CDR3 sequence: CASSLASSRSGTDTQYF.

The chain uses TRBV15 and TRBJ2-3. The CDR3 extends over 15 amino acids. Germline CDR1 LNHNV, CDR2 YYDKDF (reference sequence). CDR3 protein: CATSRDPQVTDTQYF.

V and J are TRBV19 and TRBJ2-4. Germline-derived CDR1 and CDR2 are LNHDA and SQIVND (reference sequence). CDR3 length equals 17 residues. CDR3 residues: CASSIGPARYGKNIQYF.

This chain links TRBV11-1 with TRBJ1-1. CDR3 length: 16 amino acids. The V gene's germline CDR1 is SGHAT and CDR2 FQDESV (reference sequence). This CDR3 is CASSSNPGRASPEAFF.

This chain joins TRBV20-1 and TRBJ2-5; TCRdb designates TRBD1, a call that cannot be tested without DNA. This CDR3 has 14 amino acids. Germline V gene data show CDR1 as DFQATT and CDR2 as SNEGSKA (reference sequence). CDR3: CSARVGTAIETQYF.

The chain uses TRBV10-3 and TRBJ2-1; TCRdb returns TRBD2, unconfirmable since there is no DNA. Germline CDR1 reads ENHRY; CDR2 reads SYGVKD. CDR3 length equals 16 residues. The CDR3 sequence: CATKGLAGLPYNEQFF.

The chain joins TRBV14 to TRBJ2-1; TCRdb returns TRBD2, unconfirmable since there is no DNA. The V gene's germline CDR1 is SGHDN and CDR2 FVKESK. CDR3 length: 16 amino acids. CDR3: CASRARGPGLWNEQFF.

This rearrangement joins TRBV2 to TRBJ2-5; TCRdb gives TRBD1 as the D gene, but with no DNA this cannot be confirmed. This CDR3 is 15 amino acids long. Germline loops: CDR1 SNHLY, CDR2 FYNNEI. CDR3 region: CASNRDRLKGETQYF. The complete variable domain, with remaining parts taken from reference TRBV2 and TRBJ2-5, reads EPEVTQTPSHQVTQMGQEVILRCVPISNHLYFYWYRQILGQKVEFLVSFYNNEISEKSEIFDDQFSVERPDGSNFTLKIRSTKLEDSAMYFCASNRDRLKGETQYFGPGTRLLVL.

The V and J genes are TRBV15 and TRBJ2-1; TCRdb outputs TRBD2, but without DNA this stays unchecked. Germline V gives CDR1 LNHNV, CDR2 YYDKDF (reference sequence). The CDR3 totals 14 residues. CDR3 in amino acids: CATSRDTSGGEQFF.

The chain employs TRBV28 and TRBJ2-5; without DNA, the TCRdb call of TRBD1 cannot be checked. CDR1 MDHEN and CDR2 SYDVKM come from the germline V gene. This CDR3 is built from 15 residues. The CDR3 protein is CASSSQGTEGETQYF. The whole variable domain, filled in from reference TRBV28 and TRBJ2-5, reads DVKVTQSSRYLVKRTGEKVFLECVQDMDHENMFWYRQDPGLGLRLIYFSYDVKMKEKGDIPEGYSVSREKKERFSLILESASTNQTSMYLCASSSQGTEGETQYFGPGTRLLVL.

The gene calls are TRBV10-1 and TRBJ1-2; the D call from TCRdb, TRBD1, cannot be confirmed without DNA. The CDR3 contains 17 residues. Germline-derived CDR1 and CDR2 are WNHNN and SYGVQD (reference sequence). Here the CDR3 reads CASSDRQGRRPNYGYTF.

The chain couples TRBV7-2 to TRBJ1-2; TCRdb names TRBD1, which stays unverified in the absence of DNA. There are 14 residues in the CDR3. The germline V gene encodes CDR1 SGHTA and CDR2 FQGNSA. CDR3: CASSWGTGAYGYTF. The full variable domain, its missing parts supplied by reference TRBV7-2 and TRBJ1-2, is GAGVSQSPSNKVTEKGKDVELRCDPISGHTALYWYRQSLGQGLEFLIYFQGNSAPDKSGLPSDRFSAERTGGSVSTLTIQRTQQEDSAVYLCASSWGTGAYGYTFGSGTRLTVV.

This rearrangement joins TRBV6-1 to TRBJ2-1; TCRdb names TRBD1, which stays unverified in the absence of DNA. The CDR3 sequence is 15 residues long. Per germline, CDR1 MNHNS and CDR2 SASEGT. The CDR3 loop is CASSPRDRGLTEQFF.

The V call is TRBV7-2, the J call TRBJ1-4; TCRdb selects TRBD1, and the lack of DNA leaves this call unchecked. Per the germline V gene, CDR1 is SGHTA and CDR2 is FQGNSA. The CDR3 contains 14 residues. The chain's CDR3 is CASTSRDRGEKLFF.

The CDR3 is CASSQELASGREQFF. The chain couples TRBV3-1 to TRBJ2-1; there is no DNA to check the TCRdb D call of TRBD1. Germline CDR1 is LGHDT and CDR2 is YNNKEL (reference sequence). The CDR3 runs to 15 residues.

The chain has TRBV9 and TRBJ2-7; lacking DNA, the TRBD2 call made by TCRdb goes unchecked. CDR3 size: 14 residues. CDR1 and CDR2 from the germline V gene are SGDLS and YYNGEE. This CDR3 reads CASSGGPVTYEQYF.

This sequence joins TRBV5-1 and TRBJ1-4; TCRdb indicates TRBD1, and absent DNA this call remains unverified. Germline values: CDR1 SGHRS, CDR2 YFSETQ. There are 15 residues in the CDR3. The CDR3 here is CASSRSGQDNEKLFF. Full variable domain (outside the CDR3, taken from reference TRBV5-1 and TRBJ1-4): KAGVTQTPRYLIKTRGQQVTLSCSPISGHRSVSWYQQTPGQGLQFLFEYFSETQRNKGNFPGRFSGRQFSNSRSEMNVSTLELGDSALYLCASSRSGQDNEKLFFGSGTQLSVL.